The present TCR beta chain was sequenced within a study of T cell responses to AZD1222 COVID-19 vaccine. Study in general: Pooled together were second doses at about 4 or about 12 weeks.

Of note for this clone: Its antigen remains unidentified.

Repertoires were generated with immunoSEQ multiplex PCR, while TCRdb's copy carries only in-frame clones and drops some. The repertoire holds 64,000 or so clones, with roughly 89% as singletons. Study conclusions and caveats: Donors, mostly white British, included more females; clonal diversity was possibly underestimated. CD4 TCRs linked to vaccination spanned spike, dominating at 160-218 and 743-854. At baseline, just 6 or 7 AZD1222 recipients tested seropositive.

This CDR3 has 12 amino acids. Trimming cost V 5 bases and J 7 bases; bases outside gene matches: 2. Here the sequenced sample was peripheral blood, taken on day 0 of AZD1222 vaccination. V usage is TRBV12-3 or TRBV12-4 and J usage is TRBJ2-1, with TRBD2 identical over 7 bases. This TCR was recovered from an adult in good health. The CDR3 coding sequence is TGTGCCAGCAGTCAGGGAGGGAATGAGCAGTTCTTC. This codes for CASSQGGNEQFF.